The 20 T cell receptor beta chains below come from one sample, sequenced in a study of cytomegalovirus exposure and HLA in healthy donors (dated by TCRdb to about 2017). Receptor amplification or capture employed the immunoSEQ multiplex PCR assay. A mixture of 60 forward primers for TCR Vbeta segments and 13 reverse primers for TCR Jbeta segments was used in the multiplex PCR. TCRdb took over this immuneACCESS table, retaining in-frame rearrangements with V and J assigned. Such tables are incomplete; in checked studies, under half of the missing clones stem from an unresolved V gene, and the remainder is unexplained. The sample yields approximately 170,000 clones; around 77% were counted once. The ten biggest clones cover less than 2% of the sample. Sequencing used PBMCs. These TCRs come from a man between 35 and 55 years old in good health and CMV-seronegative.

The chain has TRBV7-9 and TRBJ1-2; a weak D match, TRBD1 (5 bases). Germline CDR1 is SEHNR and CDR2 is FQNEAQ (reference sequence). The V end was cut by 5 bases, the J end by 0 bases, with 7 bases between. The CDR3 contains 13 residues. The CDR3: CASSTGANYGYTF. The CDR3 bases are TGTGCCAGCAGCACGGGGGCTAACTATGGCTACACCTTC.

This clone was picked up one time. The gene calls are TRBV18 and TRBJ2-3; 7 nucleotides align to TRBD2. This CDR3 has 18 amino acids. The J segment lost 2 bases and the V segment lost 2 bases, leaving 13 bases of the junction unmatched. Germline V gene data show CDR1 as KGHSH and CDR2 as LQKENI. The CDR3 DNA reads TGTGCCAGCTCACCAGTTAGGGTACGCGGGAGTTCCACAGATACGCAGTATTTT. Amino acids: CASSPVRVRGSSTDTQYF.

Of note for this clone: The sample holds other DNA sequences that translate to the same CDR3. This rearrangement joins TRBV30 to TRBJ1-1; unclear D gene. This CDR3 comprises 11 residues. V was clipped by 2 bases and J by 6 bases, with 7 bases between them. Germline V gives CDR1 GTSNPN, CDR2 SVGIG (reference sequence). CDR3 loop: CAWSSGAEAFF. In DNA, the CDR3 is TGTGCCTGGAGTTCAGGCGCTGAAGCTTTCTTT.

The rearrangement joins TRBV19 to TRBJ2-5; 9 bases are shared with TRBD1. The DNA end lines up better with TRBJ2-7; the J call may be wrong. The length of the CDR3 is 11 residues. Per the germline V gene, CDR1 is LNHDA and CDR2 is SQIVND (reference sequence). CDR3 in amino acids: CAAGTGSEQYF. The DNA for the CDR3 is TGTGCCGCCGGGACAGGGAGCGAGCAGTACTTC.

The chain is built from TRBV29-1 and TRBJ2-1; unclear D gene. V gave up 3 bases and J gave up 14 bases, with 14 bases separating them. Per germline, CDR1 SQVTM and CDR2 ANQGSEA. The CDR3 is 11 amino acids. The CDR3 sequence is CSVDQVPEKFF. DNA of the CDR3: TGCAGCGTTGATCAAGTGCCGGAGAAGTTCTTC.

V and J are TRBV5-1 and TRBJ2-5, with 9 bases identical to TRBD2. Germline V gene lookup returns CDR1 SGHRS and CDR2 YFSETQ. V dropped 7 bases and J dropped 0; count of bases not matched to a gene: 7. This CDR3 comprises 15 residues. The CDR3 DNA is TGCGCCAGCCAGACTAGCGGCAGGTACCAAGAGACCCAGTACTTC. Protein product: CASQTSGRYQETQYF.

The chain couples TRBV4-1 to TRBJ2-1, with TRBD2 matching over 11 bases. Looked up from germline, CDR1 is MGHRA and CDR2 is YSYEKL. This CDR3 contains 17 residues. J gave up 13 bases and V 0 bases, and 14 bases lay outside the gene matches. The CDR3 sequence: CASSQDSGGLAVSGQFF. For the CDR3, the DNA is TGCGCCAGCAGCCAAGATTCCGGGGGACTAGCGGTGTCGGGCCAGTTCTTC.

This chain uses TRBV9 with TRBJ2-7, with 9 bases matching TRBD1. V lost 4 bases to trimming and J lost 4 bases; unmatched junction nucleotides: 6. The germline CDR1 and CDR2 sequences are SGDLS and YYNGEE. This CDR3 region has 14 residues. In DNA, the CDR3 is TGTGCCAGCAGCCTATTGACAGGGGGTTACGAGCAGTACTTC. Protein: CASSLLTGGYEQYF.

V gene TRBV15 combines with J gene TRBJ1-3; TRBD1 is a possible D gene (6 bases). Germline V lookup: CDR1 LNHNV, CDR2 YYDKDF (reference sequence). Trimming cost V 1 base and J 6 bases, with 13 bases left between them. This CDR3 is built from 15 residues. As DNA, the CDR3 is TGTGCCACCAGCAGAGGTGGGACATCACTAAACACCATATATTTT. Its protein is CATSRGGTSLNTIYF.

This clone was counted only a few times. This chain uses TRBV19 with TRBJ1-1; tentative D call: TRBD1 (6 bases). Germline loops: CDR1 LNHDA, CDR2 SQIVND (reference sequence). The V end lost 7 bases, the J end lost 2 bases, and 20 bases lay between the germline ends. This CDR3 is built from 16 residues. This CDR3 reads CASNQFRDTRNTEAFF. In nucleotides, the CDR3 is TGTGCCAGTAACCAATTCCGGGACACCCGAAACACTGAAGCTTTCTTT.

This clone was recorded many times. The chain has TRBV13 and TRBJ2-2; TRBD2 matches 16 bases. Losses at the gene ends were 9 bases for V and 5 bases for J; bases not matched to a gene: 15. Germline lookup yields CDR1 PRHDT and CDR2 FYEKMQ (reference sequence). The CDR3 is 19 amino acids. CDR3 bases: TGTGCCAGTGGACCGGGACTAGCGGGAGGGCCTCGACGGACCGGGGAGCTGTTTTTT. It specifies CASGPGLAGGPRRTGELFF.

The gene calls are TRBV19 and TRBJ2-2, with a tentative D call TRBD1 (7 bases). Germline V CDR1 and CDR2: LNHDA, SQIVND (reference sequence). The CDR3 consists of 14 residues. V shed 6 bases and J shed 6 bases, with 14 bases lying between them. CDR3 bases: TGTGCCAGTAGCCCAGACAGGGAGGCCGGGGAGCTGTTTTTT. Amino acid sequence: CASSPDREAGELFF. Variable domain in full (rest from reference TRBV19 and TRBJ2-2): DGGITQSPKYLFRKEGQNVTLSCEQNLNHDAMYWYRQDPGQGLRLIYYSQIVNDFQKGDIAEGYSVSREKKESFPLTVTSAQKNPTAFYLCASSPDREAGELFFGEGSRLTVL.

By sample share, this clone is medium-sized. The CDR3 is CASSVGGQGQHF. For the CDR3, the DNA is TGTGCCAGCAGCGTAGGGGGACAGGGGCAGCATTTT. This rearrangement joins TRBV9 to TRBJ1-5, with TRBD1 identical over 10 bases. The CDR3 has 12 amino acids. Losses at the gene ends were 0 bases for V and 13 bases for J; bases not matched to a gene: 1. The germline V gene encodes CDR1 SGDLS and CDR2 YYNGEE.

V is TRBV7-9 and J is TRBJ2-1, with TRBD2 matching 11 bases. CDR1 is SEHNR and CDR2 is FQNEAQ in the germline V gene (reference sequence). V lost 9 bases to trimming and J lost 7 bases; unmatched junction nucleotides: 11. The CDR3 runs 15 residues. The CDR3 sequence: CARGSSGRAENEQFF. For the CDR3, the DNA is TGTGCCAGGGGTAGTAGCGGGAGGGCCGAGAATGAGCAGTTCTTC.

This clone was recorded once. This chain links TRBV2 with TRBJ1-4; D gene unclear. This CDR3 spans 15 amino acids. The germline V gene encodes CDR1 SNHLY and CDR2 FYNNEI. Trimming shortened V by 3 bases and J by 4 bases, and 12 bases separated the two germline ends. CDR3: CASSDKTSSNEKLFF. The DNA for the CDR3 is TGTGCCAGCAGTGATAAGACTTCGAGTAATGAAAAACTGTTTTTT.

J is TRBJ1-2 and V is TRBV6-5; TRBD1 might be the D (6 bases). The CDR3 loop spans 16 amino acids. CDR1 is MNHEY and CDR2 is SVGAGI in the germline V gene. Trimming took 4 bases from V and 2 from J, leaving 17 bases between them. CDR3 sequence: CASSSLDRGRNYGYTF. Here the CDR3 DNA reads TGTGCCAGCAGTTCGCTAGATAGGGGGAGAAACTATGGCTACACCTTC.

CDR3 amino acids: CASSRRGCLETEAFF. The DNA for the CDR3 is TGCGCCAGCAGTCGGAGGGGATGCTTGGAAACTGAAGCTTTCTTT. The J gene is TRBJ1-1, the V gene TRBV23-1, with D possibly matching TRBD1 (5 bases). TRBV23-1 qualifies as an ORF whose function is uncertain. The CDR3 covers 15 residues. V lost 4 bases to trimming and J lost 5 bases, with 17 bases between them.

This clone was observed a few times. The CDR3 DNA sequence: TGCGCCAGCAGCCCGGGGACTAGCGGGAGGATCCACGAGCAGTACTTC. Amino acids: CASSPGTSGRIHEQYF. V is TRBV5-1 and J is TRBJ2-7, with TRBD2 identical over 15 bases. Germline CDR1 is SGHRS and CDR2 is YFSETQ. V lost 4 bases, J lost 5 bases, and 7 bases stayed unmatched. The CDR3 loop spans 16 amino acids.

The rearrangement links TRBV7-8 to TRBJ1-3, with D unclear. Germline V gives CDR1 SGHVS, CDR2 FQNEAQ. Trimming removed 5 bases from V and 0 bases from J, with 11 bases in between. The CDR3 covers 15 residues. The CDR3 coding sequence is TGTGCCAGCAGCCCGACAACGAGCTCTGGAAACACCATATATTTT. Translation: CASSPTTSSGNTIYF.

This rearrangement joins TRBV12-1 to TRBJ2-7; TRBD2, the D gene given by the table, was not confirmed from the DNA. TRBV12-1 has pseudogene status. CDR3 length equals 16 residues. CDR3 DNA sequence: TGTGCCAGCAGCCCGCCGGGACTAGCGGGAGTTAACGAGCAGTACGTC. This translates into CASSPPGLAGVNEQYV.